A single sample gave rise to the 10 T cell receptor beta chains below, sequenced in a study of blood T cell repertoires in COVID-19. Profiled with immunoSEQ multiplex PCR; TCRdb holds only in-frame clones, not every one. The table lists roughly 60,000 clones, roughly three quarters of them singletons. Sequencing was carried out using peripheral blood. These receptors were obtained from a human donor in a cohort sampled during active COVID-19.

This clone is categorized as medium-sized (0.01 to 0.1%). The chain combines TRBV9 with TRBJ1-3; a possible D gene is TRBD1 (5 bases). Trimming removed 0 bases at V and 6 bases at J, with 7 bases between. CDR1 SGDLS and CDR2 YYNGEE come from the germline V gene. The CDR3 is made up of 13 amino acids. The CDR3 DNA follows: TGTGCCAGCAGCGTAGAGGGGTCAAACACCATATATTTT. Encoded protein: CASSVEGSNTIYF.

This clone was counted a single time. The CDR3 nucleotides read TGTGCCAGTAGTTCCAGGGTTCCGGTTAATTCACCCCTCCACTTT. Translating gives CASSSRVPVNSPLHF. The rearrangement uses TRBV19 and TRBJ1-6; weak D call: TRBD1 (5 bases). The V and J ends lost 5 bases and 6 bases respectively, with 14 bases between them. The CDR3 sequence is 15 residues long. Germline V gives CDR1 LNHDA, CDR2 SQIVND (reference sequence).

V usage is TRBV4-3 and J usage is TRBJ2-2, with 7 positions matching TRBD2. The germline gives CDR1 LGHNA, CDR2 YSLEER. The trim removed 1 base at V and 7 bases at J, leaving 6 bases unmatched. This CDR3 contains 15 residues. CDR3 sequence (DNA): TGCGCCAGCAGCCAAGGAGCGGGGCAGGTCGGGGAGCTGTTTTTT. Translating it yields CASSQGAGQVGELFF.

The chain combines TRBV6-5 with TRBJ1-1; 8 bases agree with TRBD1. Germline trimming cut 7 bases from V and 4 bases from J; bases unmatched to any gene: 8. The germline V gene has CDR1 MNHEY and CDR2 SVGAGI. The CDR3 contains 14 residues. The CDR3 reads CASTLSGGGTEAFF. The DNA of the CDR3 is TGTGCCAGCACCCTTTCAGGGGGCGGCACTGAAGCTTTCTTT.

This chain connects TRBV7-9 to TRBJ2-3; D is undetermined. Trimming removed 8 bases from V and 6 bases from J, with 18 bases in between. This CDR3 has 14 residues. Looked up from germline, CDR1 is SEHNR and CDR2 is FQNEAQ (reference sequence). The CDR3 reads CASGGGTGLDTQYF. The CDR3 bases are TGTGCCAGCGGCGGTGGAACCGGCCTCGATACGCAGTATTTT.

V usage is TRBV5-6 and J usage is TRBJ1-2; 7 bases agree with TRBD1. CDR1 and CDR2 (germline): SGHDT, YYEEEE. The CDR3 is made up of 14 amino acids. V trimming: 0 bases; J trimming: 4 bases; junction bases outside the gene matches: 3. The CDR3, as DNA: TGTGCCAGCAGCTTGGGGGACAGTCCCTATGGCTACACCTTC. Translating gives CASSLGDSPYGYTF.

This clone has just a few counts. The rearrangement uses TRBV19 and TRBJ1-2; 8 positions agree with TRBD1. Germline-derived CDR1 and CDR2 are LNHDA and SQIVND (reference sequence). Trimming removed 5 bases from V and 4 bases from J; junction bases left unmatched: 6. The CDR3 sequence is 14 residues long. The CDR3 region is CASSSGQESYGYTF. In DNA form, the CDR3 reads TGTGCCAGTAGTTCGGGACAGGAGTCCTATGGCTACACCTTC. Looking up the rest from reference TRBV19 and TRBJ1-2 gives the full variable domain: DGGITQSPKYLFRKEGQNVTLSCEQNLNHDAMYWYRQDPGQGLRLIYYSQIVNDFQKGDIAEGYSVSREKKESFPLTVTSAQKNPTAFYLCASSSGQESYGYTFGSGTRLTVV.

J is TRBJ2-4 and V is TRBV29-1; D unclear. CDR3 length: 13 amino acids. Germline V CDR1 and CDR2: SQVTM, ANQGSEA. V was cut by 5 bases and J by 0 bases, with 8 bases left in between. The CDR3 loop reads CSVLVVAKNIQYF. The CDR3, as DNA: TGCAGCGTTTTGGTAGTAGCCAAAAACATTCAGTACTTC.

This clone showed up just a few times. The chain couples TRBV5-1 to TRBJ1-1; a possible D gene is TRBD1 (5 bases). Germline CDR1 reads SGHRS; CDR2 reads YFSETQ. The CDR3 loop spans 13 amino acids. With 0 bases removed from V and 10 bases from J, the gap between germline ends came to 13 bases. This CDR3 reads CASSLGIQGRAFF. CDR3 bases: TGCGCCAGCAGCTTGGGGATTCAGGGTCGAGCTTTCTTT.

The V call is TRBV4-2, the J call TRBJ1-6, with a tentative D call TRBD1 (6 bases). V was trimmed by 0 bases and J by 10 bases, leaving 19 bases between them. The germline CDR1 and CDR2 sequences are LGHNA and YNFKEQ. The CDR3 covers 17 residues. CDR3 DNA: TGTGCCAGCAGCCAAGAAGACCTGAGGGGGGGTGGGTCACCCCTCCACTTT. Its protein product is CASSQEDLRGGGSPLHF.